The clone carrying this TCR beta chain was detected many times. The diagnosis was founded upon clinical symptoms, serum thyroxine, TRAb, thyroid ultrasound and orbital computed tomography. V dropped 0 bases and J dropped 15 bases, with 15 bases sitting between them. This CDR3 region has 13 residues. Germline lookup yields CDR1 LNHNV and CDR2 YYDKDF (reference sequence). RNA transcripts yielded amplified TCR beta CDR3 regions. HTBI primers were employed in first-round RT-PCR, then a second-round multiplex PCR followed. Each CDR3 protein gets one entry after TCRdb re-called the multiplex PCR reads with MiXCR. The sample contains a few hundred thousand distinct CDR3 sequences, about 22% of which appear only once. The data stem from a study of Graves' ophthalmopathy and Graves' hyperthyroidism.

The V call is TRBV15, the J call TRBJ1-5; D is unresolved. This sequence was found in a woman aged 45-65 years with Graves' ophthalmopathy. Material: peripheral blood. The CDR3 DNA reads TGTGCCACCAGCAGAGATCTGCCGAACTTTAGGCATTTT. Translation: CATSRDLPNFRHF.